The 22 T cell receptor beta chains given below trace back to one sample, sequenced in a study of blood T cell repertoires in COVID-19. Method: immunoSEQ multiplex PCR; TCRdb's copy keeps in-frame clones and lacks some. The table has approximately 130,000 clones, roughly 86% seen once; the top ten hold roughly 13%. Sequenced input: peripheral blood. These receptors were taken from a human donor in a cohort sampled during active COVID-19.

The V and J genes are TRBV19 and TRBJ2-1; 7 positions agree with TRBD2. The germline V gene encodes CDR1 LNHDA and CDR2 SQIVND (reference sequence). The CDR3 totals 15 residues. Unmatched junction bases numbered 12, after V lost 4 bases and J lost 9 bases. The chain's CDR3 is CASSTSTVGEGEQFF. Written as DNA, the CDR3 is TGTGCCAGTAGTACCTCCACTGTCGGGGAGGGTGAGCAGTTCTTC. Full variable domain (missing parts from reference TRBV19 and TRBJ2-1): DGGITQSPKYLFRKEGQNVTLSCEQNLNHDAMYWYRQDPGQGLRLIYYSQIVNDFQKGDIAEGYSVSREKKESFPLTVTSAQKNPTAFYLCASSTSTVGEGEQFFGPGTRLTVL.

The chain has TRBV9 and TRBJ1-2, with D maybe TRBD1 (5 bases). The V and J ends lost 0 bases and 6 bases respectively, with 12 bases between them. This CDR3 has 14 amino acids. From germline, CDR1 is SGDLS and CDR2 YYNGEE. This CDR3 reads CASSVELKGDGYTF. Here the CDR3 DNA reads TGTGCCAGCAGCGTAGAACTAAAAGGGGATGGCTACACCTTC. Full variable domain (rest looked up from reference TRBV9 and TRBJ1-2): DSGVTQTPKHLITATGQRVTLRCSPRSGDLSVYWYQQSLDQGLQFLIQYYNGEERAKGNILERFSAQQFPDLHSELNLSSLELGDSALYFCASSVELKGDGYTFGSGTRLTVV.

The rearrangement links TRBV18 to TRBJ1-2; D unclear. The CDR3 sequence is 14 residues long. The germline V and J ends were trimmed by 4 bases and 8 bases, with 17 bases remaining between them. The germline gives CDR1 KGHSH, CDR2 LQKENI. CDR3 residues: CASSRAGDMVGYTF. In DNA, the CDR3 is TGTGCCAGCTCACGGGCGGGAGATATGGTCGGCTACACCTTC.

V gene TRBV7-9 combines with J gene TRBJ1-4; TRBD1 might be the D (6 bases). The CDR3 is made up of 18 amino acids. The V and J ends lost 5 bases and 7 bases respectively, with 26 bases between them. Germline assignment: CDR1 SEHNR and CDR2 FQNEAQ (reference sequence). The DNA for the CDR3 is TGTGCCAGCAGCCGCATAGGTATCAGAGGGGGATACAGTGAAAAACTGTTTTTT. Its translation is CASSRIGIRGGYSEKLFF.

This chain links TRBV6-6 with TRBJ2-7; tentatively, D is TRBD1 (5 bases). The CDR3 runs 15 residues. V shed 6 bases and J shed 4 bases, with 19 bases lying between them. Germline CDR1 reads MNHNY; CDR2 reads SVGAGI (reference sequence). CDR3 bases: TGTGCCAGCAGCCCGAATGGGGCCTCATTATACGAGCAGTACTTC. Translated: CASSPNGASLYEQYF.

The chain uses TRBV5-4 and TRBJ2-4, with D perhaps matching TRBD1 (6 bases). V was shortened by 2 bases and J by 5 bases, with 14 bases between the two germline ends. The V gene's germline CDR1 is SGHNT and CDR2 YYREEE (reference sequence). The CDR3 runs to 15 residues. The CDR3 reads CASSLESGDQNIQYF. In DNA, the CDR3 is TGTGCCAGCAGCTTAGAATCAGGGGATCAAAACATTCAGTACTTC.

CDR3 sequence (DNA): TGTGCCAGCAGCTTCTCGGCTAGCGGGGGCCACAATGAGCAGTTCTTC. This gives the protein CASSFSASGGHNEQFF. The gene calls are TRBV7-3 and TRBJ2-1, with 10 bases identical to TRBD2. The CDR3 has 16 residues. After removal of 3 bases from V and 5 bases from J, the junction contained 7 bases not matched to a gene. Per germline, CDR1 SGHTA and CDR2 FQGTGA. Filled out from reference TRBV7-3 and TRBJ2-1, the complete variable domain reads GAGVSQTPSNKVTEKGKYVELRCDPISGHTALYWYRQSLGQGPEFLIYFQGTGAADDSGLPNDRFFAVRPEGSVSTLKIQRTERGDSAVYLCASSFSASGGHNEQFFGPGTRLTVL.

The rearrangement links TRBV4-1 to TRBJ1-2, with a possible D match to TRBD1 (5 bases). V shed 1 base and J shed 7 bases, with 7 bases lying between them. CDR1 and CDR2 from the germline V gene are MGHRA and YSYEKL. The length of the CDR3 is 12 residues. CDR3 DNA: TGCGCCAGCAGCCAAGGACAGTTTGGCTACACCTTC. This sequence encodes CASSQGQFGYTF.

In its sample, this clone was seen once. CDR3 bases: TGTGCCAGCAGTTACGTCCGGGGTGGCAACGAGCAGTACTTC. Protein product: CASSYVRGGNEQYF. V is TRBV6-5 and J is TRBJ2-7; a weak D match, TRBD2 (5 bases). The CDR3 has 14 residues. V lost 2 bases and J lost 5, with 13 bases in between. Germline CDR1 is MNHEY and CDR2 is SVGAGI.

The genes are TRBV7-8 and TRBJ2-7; D is uncertain. Germline values: CDR1 SGHVS, CDR2 FQNEAQ. The CDR3 has 13 residues. V was pared by 1 base and J by 4 bases, with 8 bases between. The chain's CDR3 is CASSLVLTYEQYF. CDR3 coding DNA: TGTGCCAGCAGCTTAGTTTTAACTTACGAGCAGTACTTC. Full variable domain (missing parts from reference TRBV7-8 and TRBJ2-7): GAGVSQSPRYKVAKRGQDVALRCDPISGHVSLFWYQQALGQGPEFLTYFQNEAQLDKSGLPSDRFFAERPEGSVSTLKIQRTQQEDSAVYLCASSLVLTYEQYFGPGTRLTVT.

V gene TRBV5-5 combines with J gene TRBJ1-1; D is perhaps TRBD1 (5 bases). Germline CDR1 is SGHKS and CDR2 is YYEKEE (reference sequence). The CDR3 has 16 residues. Between the trimmed V and J ends, which lost 0 bases and 6 bases, there was a span of 18 bases. The CDR3 loop is CASSLEGSTPGAEAFF. CDR3 nucleotide sequence: TGTGCCAGCAGCTTGGAGGGGTCCACCCCGGGCGCTGAAGCTTTCTTT.

The J gene is TRBJ1-6, the V gene TRBV30; 7 nucleotides match TRBD1. CDR3 length equals 14 residues. V lost 0 bases to trimming and J lost 6 bases; unmatched junction nucleotides: 2. CDR1 and CDR2 (germline): GTSNPN, SVGIG (reference sequence). The CDR3 region has the DNA TGTGCCTGGAGTGTCGGACAGGTTAATTCACCCCTCCACTTT. It translates to CAWSVGQVNSPLHF.

This clone appeared once. The chain recombines TRBV5-5 with TRBJ2-5; TRBD2 matches at 16 bases. The CDR3 sequence is 17 residues long. J gave up 6 bases and V 4 bases, and 9 bases lay outside the gene matches. The V gene's germline CDR1 is SGHKS and CDR2 YYEKEE (reference sequence). CDR3 DNA sequence: TGTGCCAGCAGCCGGGGACTAGCGGGGGGGCCGGTTCAGACCCAGTACTTC. It yields the protein CASSRGLAGGPVQTQYF.

The chain uses TRBV5-8 and TRBJ1-1; possibly TRBD1 for D (6 bases). Trimming stripped 1 base from V and 4 bases from J, with 8 bases between. The CDR3 totals 13 residues. Germline-derived CDR1 and CDR2 are SGHTS and YDEGEE. The CDR3 sequence: CASSLQGFTEAFF. The CDR3 DNA reads TGTGCCAGCAGCTTGCAGGGGTTCACTGAAGCTTTCTTT.

The V call is TRBV3-1 (or the pseudogene TRBV3-2), the J call TRBJ2-3; 9 nucleotides line up with TRBD2. The germline gives CDR1 LGHDT, CDR2 YNNKEL (reference sequence). V gave up 4 bases and J gave up 2 bases; unmatched junction bases: 13. This CDR3 has 18 residues. CDR3 DNA sequence: TGTGCCAGCAGCCTCTACACGGCGGGGGGGGCAGCCACAGATACGCAGTATTTT. This translates into CASSLYTAGGAATDTQYF.

The rearrangement uses TRBV5-1 and TRBJ2-3; 9 nucleotides align to TRBD1. Germline CDR1 SGHRS, CDR2 YFSETQ. With V trimmed by 2 bases and J by 5 bases, 9 bases remained unmatched. The CDR3 has 16 residues. The CDR3 DNA is TGCGCCAGCAGCTTCCCCGGGACAGGGTTTGTAGATACGCAGTATTTT. This translates into CASSFPGTGFVDTQYF.

J is TRBJ2-1 and V is TRBV3-1 (or the pseudogene TRBV3-2), with TRBD2 matching over 12 bases. V shed 2 bases, J shed 9 bases, and the junction held 11 bases outside the gene matches. The CDR3 consists of 17 residues. CDR1 and CDR2 (germline): LGHDT, YNNKEL (reference sequence). The CDR3 nucleotides are TGTGCCAGCAGCCAATACTTAACTAGCGGGGGGAGTGGTGAGCAGTTCTTC. It codes for CASSQYLTSGGSGEQFF.

V and J are TRBV10-3 and TRBJ2-5; 12 bases line up with TRBD2. From germline, CDR1 is ENHRY and CDR2 SYGVKD. The V and J ends lost 2 bases and 7 bases, in that order; junction bases with no gene match: 8. The CDR3 contains 16 residues. The CDR3 DNA follows: TGTGCCATCAGTGAGCCTAGCGGGGGGGCCTTCCGGACCCAGTACTTC. Protein product: CAISEPSGGAFRTQYF.

This chain links TRBV7-8 with TRBJ2-7; 7 bases agree with TRBD1. The CDR3 spans 14 residues. The V gene end was trimmed by 3 bases and the J gene end by 7 bases; junction bases not matched to a gene: 9. Germline V gene lookup returns CDR1 SGHVS and CDR2 FQNEAQ. The CDR3, as DNA: TGTGCCAGCAGCTTCTCACAGGGGACGGGGGAGCAGTACTTC. Encoded protein: CASSFSQGTGEQYF.

The gene calls are TRBV4-1 and TRBJ2-7; D is perhaps TRBD1 (5 bases). The germline V gene has CDR1 MGHRA and CDR2 YSYEKL. The V end lost 0 bases, the J end lost 4 bases, and 13 bases lay between the germline ends. This CDR3 comprises 15 residues. In nucleotides, the CDR3 is TGCGCCAGCAGCCAAGATCCCCAGGGCCAATACGAGCAGTACTTC. Its translation: CASSQDPQGQYEQYF.

This clone was seen a single time. V gene TRBV19 combines with J gene TRBJ1-5; possible D gene TRBD1, 5 bases. The CDR3 runs to 15 residues. Germline CDR1 reads LNHDA; CDR2 reads SQIVND (reference sequence). V gave up 4 bases and J gave up 0 bases, with 10 bases separating them. CDR3 sequence reads: CASSSPGDSNQPQHF. The CDR3 DNA follows: TGTGCCAGTAGTAGCCCGGGGGATAGCAATCAGCCCCAGCATTTT.

The chain uses TRBV19 and TRBJ1-3; D uncertain. Germline V lookup: CDR1 LNHDA, CDR2 SQIVND (reference sequence). The V gene lost 5 bases and the J gene lost 0 bases, with 2 bases spanning the gap. CDR3 size: 12 residues. The CDR3 is CASSLSGNTIYF. CDR3 nucleotide sequence: TGTGCCAGTAGTCTCTCTGGAAACACCATATATTTT.